This T cell receptor (beta chain) was identified during a study of OX40 agonist ivuxolimab in advanced cancers. Study context: Patients received ivuxolimab, an agonistic anti-OX40 (CD134) antibody. At doses from 0.01 to 10 mg/kg, patients were given intravenous ivuxolimab every 2 weeks.

Regarding the study as a whole: Relative to CD4+, CD8+ T cells held more expanded clones on average. Dosing at 0.1 to 3.0 mg/kg was accompanied by clonal expansion of CD4+ and CD8+ blood T cells by week 6.

Generated by immunoSEQ multiplex PCR, the TCRdb table keeps only in-frame clones and is missing some. This table holds 55,000 to 60,000 clones, approximately 78% found once. This CDR3 comprises 14 residues. Germline V gene lookup returns CDR1 LNHDA and CDR2 SQIVND (reference sequence). V lost 7 bases and J lost 5, with 16 bases in between. This clone appeared a few times. Its antigen is currently unknown. Here the sequenced sample was CD4+ or CD8+ T cells sorted from blood, taken in a trial of the OX40 agonist ivuxolimab. This clonotype was sampled from an adult with an advanced solid tumor such as melanoma, head and neck, liver or kidney cancer. V usage is TRBV19 and J usage is TRBJ2-3; D is perhaps TRBD2 (6 bases). CDR3 nucleotides: TGTGCCAGTACTCAAGCGGGCGTGCAAGATACGCAGTATTTT. It translates to CASTQAGVQDTQYF.